This TCR beta chain was sequenced during a study of T cell responses to AZD1222 COVID-19 vaccine. Overall study findings and caveats: Among those given AZD1222, only five or six were seropositive at baseline. Nearly half of spike-specific TCRs reportedly go after variant regions that carry no mutations. Distributed over spike, vaccine-associated CD4 TCRs predominated at 160-218 and 743-854. Repertoire sampling occurred only after the peak T cell response.

Comments on this clone: No antigen is known for it.

Assay: immunoSEQ multiplex PCR; the TCRdb copy retains only in-frame clones and omits some. The sample records over 65,000 clones, 86% being singletons. Material: peripheral blood, obtained on day 0 of AZD1222 vaccination. This TCR was sampled from an adult in good health.

The CDR3 spells CASSQTLGYEQYF. The CDR3, as DNA: TGTGCCAGCAGCCAAACTTTAGGGTACGAGCAGTACTTC. The chain employs TRBV5-6 and TRBJ2-7, with no clear D. Germline-derived CDR1 and CDR2 are SGHDT and YYEEEE. The CDR3 loop spans 13 amino acids. V was pared by 4 bases and J by 4 bases, with 12 bases between.